This T cell receptor beta chain was sequenced for a study of beta chain features in type 1 diabetes. Study-level background: Patients shared similar age, gender and cell yields with healthy donors. Findings and limits, study-wide: Moderate yet significant TCRB CDR3 shortening was seen in Type 1 diabetes patients in all four CD4+ subsets.

Worth noting for this clone: Antigen unknown.

Sequencing targeted expressed TCRB transcripts, as all isolated RNA had been reverse transcribed. The data were produced by immunoSEQ multiplex PCR, yet TCRdb's version contains in-frame clones alone and is incomplete. The sample has about 23,000 clones; 69% are singletons. V dropped 4 bases and J dropped 5; count of bases not matched to a gene: 8. This CDR3 has 15 residues. The germline gives CDR1 SEHNR, CDR2 FQNEAQ (reference sequence). The chain combines TRBV7-9 with TRBJ2-5; 9 bases are a match to TRBD2. Sequencing used Tregs from blood. The receptor was isolated from a man younger than 30 with type 1 diabetes. CDR3 protein: CASSSAAGGPETQYF. The CDR3, as DNA: TGTGCCAGCAGCTCCGCCGCGGGGGGGCCGGAGACCCAGTACTTC.